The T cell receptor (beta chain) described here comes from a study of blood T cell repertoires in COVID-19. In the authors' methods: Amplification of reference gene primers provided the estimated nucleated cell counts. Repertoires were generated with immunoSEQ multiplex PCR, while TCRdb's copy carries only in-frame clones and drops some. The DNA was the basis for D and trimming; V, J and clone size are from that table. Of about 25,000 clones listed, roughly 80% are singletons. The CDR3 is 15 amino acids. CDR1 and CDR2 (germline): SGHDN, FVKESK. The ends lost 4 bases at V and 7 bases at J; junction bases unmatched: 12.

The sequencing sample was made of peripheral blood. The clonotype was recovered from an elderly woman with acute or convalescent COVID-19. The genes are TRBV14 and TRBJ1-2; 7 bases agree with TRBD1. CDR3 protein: CASSLQTGSFGGYTF. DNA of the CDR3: TGTGCCAGCAGCCTCCAGACAGGGTCGTTTGGTGGCTACACCTTC.